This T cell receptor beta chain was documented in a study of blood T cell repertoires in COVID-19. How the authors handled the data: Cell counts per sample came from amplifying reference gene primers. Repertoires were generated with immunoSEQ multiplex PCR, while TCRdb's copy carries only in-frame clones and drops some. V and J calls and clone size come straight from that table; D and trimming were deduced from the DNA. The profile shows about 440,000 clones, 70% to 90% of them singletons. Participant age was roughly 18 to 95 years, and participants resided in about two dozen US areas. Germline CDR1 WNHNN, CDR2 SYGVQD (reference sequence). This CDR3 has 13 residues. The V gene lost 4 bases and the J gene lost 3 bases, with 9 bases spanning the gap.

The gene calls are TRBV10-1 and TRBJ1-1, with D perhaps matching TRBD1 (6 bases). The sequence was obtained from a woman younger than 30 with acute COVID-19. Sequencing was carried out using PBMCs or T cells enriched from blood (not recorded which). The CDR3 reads CASSGQGYTEAFF. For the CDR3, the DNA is TGCGCCAGCAGTGGGCAGGGGTACACTGAAGCTTTCTTT.